Here is one T cell receptor beta chain with its context. This entry belongs to a study of shared clonotypes between healthy human individuals. This table comes from immunoSEQ multiplex PCR, and its TCRdb copy is limited to in-frame clones, with some not included. The sample has around 2,000,000 clones; 85% to 95% are singletons. Naive CD8 cells were CD45RO-negative, positively selected for CCR7, excluding terminally differentiated effector memory CD45RA+ cells. V lost 3 bases and J lost 2; bases outside the gene matches: 11. The germline gives CDR1 MNHEY, CDR2 SMNVEV (reference sequence). The CDR3 spans 17 residues.

The chain uses TRBV27 and TRBJ2-7; 9 nucleotides match TRBD2. Sequences were obtained from naive CD8+ T cells from PBMCs. The origin of this receptor is a man between 18 and 35 years old in good health. Some clones in this sample may be carry-over from other donors' samples. CDR3 protein: CASSFPKRLAETYEQYF. In nucleotides, the CDR3 is TGTGCCAGCAGTTTCCCAAAGCGACTAGCGGAGACCTACGAGCAGTACTTC.